The 17 T cell receptor beta chains below come from one sample, sequenced in a study of Ad26.COV2.S vaccination and SARS-CoV-2 variants. The table came from immunoSEQ multiplex PCR; TCRdb's copy has only in-frame clones and leaves some out. The table includes just over 350,000 clones, around 84% detected once. Treatment defined: some 20 received Ad26.COV2.S at low or high dose, single or two shots; a few received placebo; per-sample allocation not given. Samples were taken on day 63 after the first vaccine or placebo injection. The sample consisted of peripheral blood, taken in a trial of Ad26.COV2.S vaccine versus placebo. These TCRs come from a person aged 18-60 years who received the Ad26.COV2.S COVID-19 vaccine or a placebo.

The chain couples TRBV19 to TRBJ1-5; D unresolved. Trimming took 6 bases from V and 1 from J, leaving 13 bases between them. Per the germline V gene, CDR1 is LNHDA and CDR2 is SQIVND (reference sequence). The CDR3 is 15 residues long. CDR3 bases: TGTGCCAGTAGCCTAATGGCACGGAGCAATCAGCCCCAGCATTTT. Its protein is CASSLMARSNQPQHF.

CDR3 sequence reads: CASSLVPEPTDTQYF. CDR3 coding DNA: TGCGCCAGCAGCCTCGTCCCGGAGCCCACAGATACGCAGTATTTT. V and J are TRBV5-1 and TRBJ2-3; D gene uncertain. This CDR3 contains 15 residues. CDR1 SGHRS and CDR2 YFSETQ come from the germline V gene. The V end was cut by 4 bases, the J end by 2 bases, with 14 bases between.

The chain has TRBV5-6 and TRBJ2-7; the D is unclear. From germline, CDR1 is SGHDT and CDR2 YYEEEE. This CDR3 contains 13 residues. The V and J ends lost 0 bases and 4 bases respectively, with 8 bases between them. CDR3 sequence reads: CASSLVTDYEQYF. DNA for the CDR3: TGTGCCAGCAGCTTGGTCACAGATTACGAGCAGTACTTC.

The chain carries TRBV5-1 and TRBJ1-1; TRBD1 might be the D (5 bases). The germline V gene has CDR1 SGHRS and CDR2 YFSETQ. V was shortened by 0 bases and J by 7 bases, with 13 bases between the two germline ends. The CDR3 loop spans 14 amino acids. The CDR3 reads CASSLAGGRSEAFF. The CDR3 nucleotides read TGCGCCAGCAGCTTGGCTGGGGGGAGGAGTGAAGCTTTCTTT.

This clone has ten or more counts. The chain recombines TRBV2 with TRBJ2-1, with a possible D match to TRBD1 (6 bases). Germline V gene sequence: CDR1 SNHLY, CDR2 FYNNEI. The ends were cut back, 7 bases at V and 4 bases at J, with 17 bases in the middle. The CDR3 is made up of 15 amino acids. CDR3 amino acids: CASTSNQDSYNEQFF. The CDR3 DNA reads TGTGCCAGCACCTCGAACCAGGACAGTTACAATGAGCAGTTCTTC.

J is TRBJ2-3 and V is TRBV4-3, with 9 bases fitting TRBD2. This CDR3 is built from 19 residues. The trim removed 5 bases at V and 2 bases at J, leaving 17 bases unmatched. Germline lookup yields CDR1 LGHNA and CDR2 YSLEER. The CDR3: CASSYQARGGGENTDTQYF. The DNA of the CDR3 is TGCGCCAGCAGCTACCAGGCCAGGGGCGGGGGGGAGAACACAGATACGCAGTATTTT.

The chain couples TRBV19 to TRBJ1-1, with D hard to call. Germline V gene lookup returns CDR1 LNHDA and CDR2 SQIVND (reference sequence). V shed 3 bases and J shed 3 bases, with 8 bases lying between them. CDR3 size: 13 residues. CDR3 bases: TGTGCCAGTAGTATCTTGAGGGACACTGAAGCTTTCTTT. Translation: CASSILRDTEAFF.

This clone was counted many times. Other DNA sequences from this sample encode an identical CDR3 as well. The chain couples TRBV29-1 to TRBJ1-2; no reliable D call. Germline V lookup: CDR1 SQVTM, CDR2 ANQGSEA. CDR3 length: 11 amino acids. V was clipped by 4 bases and J by 2 bases, with 5 bases between them. The CDR3 loop reads CSVGQNYGYTF. Here the CDR3 DNA reads TGCAGCGTTGGGCAGAACTATGGCTACACCTTC.

The gene calls are TRBV5-1 and TRBJ1-6; D gene ambiguous. The V gene lost 0 bases and the J gene lost 6 bases, with 7 bases spanning the gap. Germline V lookup: CDR1 SGHRS, CDR2 YFSETQ. The CDR3 length is 14 residues. CDR3 loop: CASSLGESNSPLHF. The CDR3 nucleotides are TGCGCCAGCAGCTTGGGGGAGAGTAATTCACCCCTCCACTTT.

The gene calls are TRBV30 and TRBJ2-7, with TRBD1 matching 7 bases. Unmatched junction bases numbered 10, after V lost 3 bases and J lost 2 bases. This CDR3 has 15 residues. CDR1 GTSNPN and CDR2 SVGIG come from the germline V gene (reference sequence). The CDR3 sequence: CAWSLRDRATYEQYF. CDR3 bases: TGTGCCTGGAGCCTCCGGGACAGAGCAACCTACGAGCAGTACTTC. Full variable domain (remainder filled in from reference TRBV30 and TRBJ2-7): SQTIHQWPATLVQPVGSPLSLECTVEGTSNPNLYWYRQAAGRGLQLLFYSVGIGQISSEVPQNLSASRPQDRQFILSSKKLLLSDSGFYLCAWSLRDRATYEQYFGPGTRLTVT.

This clone has a handful of counts. This chain's CDR3 is CASRTGVGTDTQYF. Written as DNA, the CDR3 is TGTGCCAGCAGGACAGGCGTCGGCACAGATACGCAGTATTTT. The rearrangement uses TRBV2 and TRBJ2-3; TRBD1 is a possible D gene (6 bases). CDR1 and CDR2 (germline): SNHLY, FYNNEI. The CDR3 length is 14 residues. V lost 6 bases to trimming and J lost 1 base, with 11 bases between them.

The V call is TRBV11-2, the J call TRBJ1-1; 7 bases match TRBD1. Trimming removed 6 bases from V and 3 bases from J; junction bases left unmatched: 4. CDR3 length: 13 amino acids. The germline CDR1 and CDR2 sequences are SGHAT and FQNNGV. The CDR3 bases are TGTGCCAGCAGGAAGACAGGGTACACTGAAGCTTTCTTT. The encoded protein is CASRKTGYTEAFF. Complete variable domain (other parts from reference TRBV11-2 and TRBJ1-1): EAGVAQSPRYKIIEKRQSVAFWCNPISGHATLYWYQQILGQGPKLLIQFQNNGVVDDSQLPKDRFSAERLKGVDSTLKIQPAKLEDSAVYLCASRKTGYTEAFFGQGTRLTVV.

V is TRBV7-9 and J is TRBJ1-1, with 7 nucleotides matching TRBD1. The V segment lost 1 base and the J segment 5 bases; nucleotides outside the gene matches: 4. Per the germline V gene, CDR1 is SEHNR and CDR2 is FQNEAQ (reference sequence). CDR3 length equals 14 residues. CDR3: CASSLVGTVTEAFF. CDR3 nucleotide sequence: TGTGCCAGCAGCTTAGTGGGGACAGTTACTGAAGCTTTCTTT.

The genes are TRBV6-5 and TRBJ1-4; perhaps TRBD1 as D (6 bases). Germline loops: CDR1 MNHEY, CDR2 SVGAGI. V lost 7 bases and J 14 bases, leaving 14 bases between the germline ends. CDR3 length equals 11 residues. CDR3 nucleotide sequence: TGTGCCAGCACTGGGGGCGTTGGTCTGTTTTTT. Its translation: CASTGGVGLFF.

This chain uses TRBV9 with TRBJ2-7; D gene ambiguous. This CDR3 spans 12 amino acids. The V gene's germline CDR1 is SGDLS and CDR2 YYNGEE. The V end lost 4 bases, the J end lost 7 bases, and 12 bases lay between the germline ends. The CDR3 region has the DNA TGTGCCAGCAGCCCATCCTCAAGGGAGCAGTACTTC. Amino acid sequence: CASSPSSREQYF.

V gene TRBV20-1 combines with J gene TRBJ2-7; either TRBD1 or TRBD2 may supply D (5 bases each). This CDR3 spans 12 amino acids. Germline loops: CDR1 DFQATT, CDR2 SNEGSKA (reference sequence). Trimming stripped 3 bases from V and 2 bases from J, with 8 bases between. CDR3 nucleotides: TGCAGTGCTAGTGAGGGGACCTACGAGCAGTACTTC. It specifies CSASEGTYEQYF.

The V and J genes are TRBV29-1 and TRBJ2-7; D may be TRBD2 (6 bases). Germline V gene lookup returns CDR1 SQVTM and CDR2 ANQGSEA. The CDR3 has 10 residues. Trimming took off 6 bases at V and 4 bases at J, with 7 bases between the two ends. CDR3 coding DNA: TGCAGCGTGGCGGGGTACGAGCAGTACTTC. Translation gives CSVAGYEQYF.